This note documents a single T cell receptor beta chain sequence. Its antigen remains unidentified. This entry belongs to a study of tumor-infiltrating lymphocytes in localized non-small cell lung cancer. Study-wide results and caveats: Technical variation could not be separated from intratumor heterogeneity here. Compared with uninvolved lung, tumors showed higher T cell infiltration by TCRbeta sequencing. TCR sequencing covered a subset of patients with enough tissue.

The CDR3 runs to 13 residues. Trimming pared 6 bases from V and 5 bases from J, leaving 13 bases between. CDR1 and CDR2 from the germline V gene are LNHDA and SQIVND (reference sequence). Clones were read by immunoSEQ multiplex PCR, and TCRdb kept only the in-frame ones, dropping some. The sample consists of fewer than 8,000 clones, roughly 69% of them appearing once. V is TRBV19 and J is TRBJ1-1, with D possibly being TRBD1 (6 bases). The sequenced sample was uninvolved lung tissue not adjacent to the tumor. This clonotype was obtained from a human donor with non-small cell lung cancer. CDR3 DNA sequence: TGTGCCAGTAGAAAGGACAGAGGAACTGAAGCTTTCTTT. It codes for CASRKDRGTEAFF.